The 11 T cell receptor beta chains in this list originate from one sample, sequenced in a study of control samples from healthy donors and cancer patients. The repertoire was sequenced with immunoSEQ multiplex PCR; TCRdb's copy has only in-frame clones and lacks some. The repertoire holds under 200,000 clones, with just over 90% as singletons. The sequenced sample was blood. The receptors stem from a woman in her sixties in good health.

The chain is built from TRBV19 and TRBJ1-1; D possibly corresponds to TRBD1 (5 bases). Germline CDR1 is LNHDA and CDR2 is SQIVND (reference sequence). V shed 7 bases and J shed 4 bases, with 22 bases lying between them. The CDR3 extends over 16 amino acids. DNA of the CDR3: TGTGCCAGTAATACAGGTAGCGGCGTGGGAGGCACTGAAGCTTTCTTT. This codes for CASNTGSGVGGTEAFF.

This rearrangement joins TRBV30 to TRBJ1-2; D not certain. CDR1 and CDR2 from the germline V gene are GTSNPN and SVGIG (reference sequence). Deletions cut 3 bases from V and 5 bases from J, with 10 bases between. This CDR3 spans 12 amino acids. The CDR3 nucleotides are TGTGCCTGGAGAGGAATCCCATATGGCTACACCTTC. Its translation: CAWRGIPYGYTF.

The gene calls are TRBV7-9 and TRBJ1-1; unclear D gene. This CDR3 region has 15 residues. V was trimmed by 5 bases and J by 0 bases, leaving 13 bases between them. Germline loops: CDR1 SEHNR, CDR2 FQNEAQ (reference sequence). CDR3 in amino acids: CASSGGQSLNTEAFF. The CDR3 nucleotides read TGTGCCAGCAGCGGAGGGCAGTCCTTGAACACTGAAGCTTTCTTT.

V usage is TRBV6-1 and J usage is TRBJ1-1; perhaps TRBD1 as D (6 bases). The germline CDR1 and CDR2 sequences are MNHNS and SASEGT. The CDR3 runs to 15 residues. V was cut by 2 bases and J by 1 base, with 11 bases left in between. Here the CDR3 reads CASSERPGANTEAFF. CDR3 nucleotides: TGTGCCAGCAGTGAAAGACCGGGGGCGAACACTGAAGCTTTCTTT.

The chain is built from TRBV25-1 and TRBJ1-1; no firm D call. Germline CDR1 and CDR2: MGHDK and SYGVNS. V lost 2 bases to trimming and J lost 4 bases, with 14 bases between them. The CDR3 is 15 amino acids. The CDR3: CASSESKGGPTEAFF. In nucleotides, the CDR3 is TGTGCCAGCAGTGAAAGTAAGGGAGGCCCCACTGAAGCTTTCTTT.

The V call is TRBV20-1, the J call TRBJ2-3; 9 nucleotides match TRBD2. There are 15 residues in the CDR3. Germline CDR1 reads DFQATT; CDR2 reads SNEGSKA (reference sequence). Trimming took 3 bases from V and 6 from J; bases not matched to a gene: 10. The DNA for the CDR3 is TGCAGTGCTAGTCGGGCTAGCGGGGCGGGGGATACGCAGTATTTT. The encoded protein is CSASRASGAGDTQYF.

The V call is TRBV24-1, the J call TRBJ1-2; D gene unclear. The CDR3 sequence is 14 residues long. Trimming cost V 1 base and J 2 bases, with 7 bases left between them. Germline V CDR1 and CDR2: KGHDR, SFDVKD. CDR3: CATSDFNMNYGYTF. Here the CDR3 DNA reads TGTGCCACCAGTGATTTCAACATGAACTATGGCTACACCTTC.

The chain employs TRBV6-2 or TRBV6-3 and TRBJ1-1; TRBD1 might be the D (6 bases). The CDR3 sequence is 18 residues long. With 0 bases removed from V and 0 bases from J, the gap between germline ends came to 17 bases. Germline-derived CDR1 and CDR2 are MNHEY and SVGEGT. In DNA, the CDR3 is TGTGCCAGCAGTTACTCGAGCCAGGGGTTATCCCTGAACACTGAAGCTTTCTTT. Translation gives CASSYSSQGLSLNTEAFF.

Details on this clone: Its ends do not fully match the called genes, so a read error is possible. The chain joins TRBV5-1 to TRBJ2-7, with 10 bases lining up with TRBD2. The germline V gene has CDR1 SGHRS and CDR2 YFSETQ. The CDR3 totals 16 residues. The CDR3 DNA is TGCGCCCGCAGCTGGGGGCGAGCGGGGGGGCTTCGCGAGCAGTACTTC. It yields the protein CARSWGRAGGLREQYF.

The CDR3 coding sequence is TGTGCCAGCAGTGCCCGGGGACAGGGCTATGGCTACACCTTC. Its translation: CASSARGQGYGYTF. The chain combines TRBV2 with TRBJ1-2; TRBD1 agrees at 9 bases. The CDR3 is 14 amino acids. V was pared by 4 bases and J by 4 bases, with 4 bases of the junction left unmatched. The germline V gene encodes CDR1 SNHLY and CDR2 FYNNEI.

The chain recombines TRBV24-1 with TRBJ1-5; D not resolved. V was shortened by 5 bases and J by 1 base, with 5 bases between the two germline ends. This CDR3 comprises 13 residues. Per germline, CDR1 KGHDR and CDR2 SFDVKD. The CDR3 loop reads CATSVGSNQPQHF. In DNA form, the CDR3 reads TGTGCCACCAGTGTTGGAAGCAATCAGCCCCAGCATTTT.